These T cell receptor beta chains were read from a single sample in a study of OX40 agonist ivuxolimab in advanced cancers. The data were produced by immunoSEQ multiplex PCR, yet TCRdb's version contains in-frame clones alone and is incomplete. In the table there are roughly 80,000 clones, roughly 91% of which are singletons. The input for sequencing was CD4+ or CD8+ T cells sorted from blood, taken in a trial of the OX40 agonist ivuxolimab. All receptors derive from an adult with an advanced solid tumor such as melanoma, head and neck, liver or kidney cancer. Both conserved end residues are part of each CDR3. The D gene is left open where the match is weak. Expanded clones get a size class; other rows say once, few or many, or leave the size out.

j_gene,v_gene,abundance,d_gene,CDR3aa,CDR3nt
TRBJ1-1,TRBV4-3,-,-,CASSQELWVPTYDTEAFF,TGCGCCAGCAGCCAAGAGTTGTGGGTTCCAACCTACGACACTGAAGCTTTCTTT
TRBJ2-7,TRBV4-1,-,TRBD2,CASSETGGAYEQYF,TGCGCCAGCAGCGAAACGGGAGGTGCCTACGAGCAGTACTTC
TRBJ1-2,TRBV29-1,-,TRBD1,CSVEDPRGRNYGYTF,TGCAGCGTCGAAGATCCGAGGGGGCGGAACTATGGCTACACCTTC
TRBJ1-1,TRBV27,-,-,CASSLAGRKLFGTEAFF,TGTGCCAGCAGTTTGGCCGGCCGGAAGCTCTTCGGCACTGAAGCTTTCTTT
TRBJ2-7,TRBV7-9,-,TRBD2,CASSLGWTSGRNEQYF,TGTGCCAGCAGCTTAGGATGGACTAGCGGGAGAAACGAGCAGTACTTC
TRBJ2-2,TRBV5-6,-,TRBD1,CASSSTGDNTGELFF,TGTGCCAGCAGCTCAACAGGGGATAACACCGGGGAGCTGTTTTTT
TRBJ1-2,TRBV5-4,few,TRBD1,CASSLVGTGRGYTF,TGTGCCAGCAGCTTGGTCGGGACAGGTCGAGGCTACACCTTC
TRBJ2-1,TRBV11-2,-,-,CASSLDRSGGNEQFF,TGTGCCAGCAGCTTAGATCGGTCAGGTGGCAATGAGCAGTTCTTC
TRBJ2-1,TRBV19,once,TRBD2,CASSLGWRTSGGYNEQFF,TGTGCCAGTAGCTTGGGATGGCGGACTAGCGGGGGGTACAATGAGCAGTTCTTC
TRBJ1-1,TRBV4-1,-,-,CASSQRGGLDTEAFF,TGCGCCAGCAGCCAGAGGGGGGGCCTGGACACTGAAGCTTTCTTT
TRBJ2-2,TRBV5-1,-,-,CASSITGELFF,TGCGCCAGCAGCATAACCGGGGAGCTGTTTTTT
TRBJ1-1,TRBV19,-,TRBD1,CASTTRAGGREAFF,TGTGCCAGTACCACCAGGGCAGGGGGAAGGGAAGCTTTCTTT
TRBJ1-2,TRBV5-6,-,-,CASSLDGDVNYGYTF,TGTGCCAGCAGCTTGGACGGGGATGTTAACTATGGCTACACCTTC
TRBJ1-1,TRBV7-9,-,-,CASSSGDGSDLNTEAFF,TGTGCCAGCAGCTCGGGAGACGGCAGCGACTTGAACACTGAAGCTTTCTTT
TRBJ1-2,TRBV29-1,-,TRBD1,CSVDRPTGERDYGYTF,TGCAGCGTTGATAGGCCAACAGGGGAACGGGACTATGGCTACACCTTC
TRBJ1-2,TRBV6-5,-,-,CASSSVPTAYGYTF,TGTGCCAGCAGTTCCGTCCCTACTGCCTATGGCTACACCTTC
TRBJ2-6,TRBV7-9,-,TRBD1,CASSPADRASGANVLTF,TGTGCCAGCAGCCCCGCGGACAGGGCCTCTGGGGCCAACGTCCTGACTTTC
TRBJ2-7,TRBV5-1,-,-,CASSLDVLEGAREQYF,TGCGCCAGCAGCTTGGACGTGTTGGAGGGGGCGCGAGAGCAGTACTTC
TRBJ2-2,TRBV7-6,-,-,CASSLEPGPLGGELFF,TGTGCCAGCAGCTTAGAACCGGGACCGCTTGGAGGGGAGCTGTTTTTT
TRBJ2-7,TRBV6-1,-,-,CASSEAGWRGGYEQYF,TGTGCCAGCAGTGAAGCGGGGTGGAGAGGGGGCTACGAGCAGTACTTC
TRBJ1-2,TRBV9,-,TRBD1,CASSLGDREEGNYGYTF,TGTGCCAGCTCACTTGGGGACAGGGAGGAAGGTAACTATGGCTACACCTTC
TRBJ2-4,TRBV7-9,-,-,CASSLVRSTGLAKNIQYF,TGTGCCAGCAGCTTAGTCCGCAGTACAGGCCTAGCCAAAAACATTCAGTACTTC
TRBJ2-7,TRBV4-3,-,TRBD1,CASSQEVRTGGSYEQYF,TGCGCCAGCAGCCAAGAAGTAAGGACAGGGGGCTCCTACGAGCAGTACTTC
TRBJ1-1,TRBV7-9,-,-,CASSTQGSATEAFF,TGTGCCAGCAGCACCCAGGGGTCAGCCACTGAAGCTTTCTTT
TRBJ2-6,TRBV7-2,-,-,CASSFRQGVLGSGANVLTF,TGTGCCAGCAGCTTCCGTCAGGGAGTATTAGGCTCTGGGGCCAACGTCCTGACTTTC
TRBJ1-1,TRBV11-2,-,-,CASINPGRLEAFF,TGTGCCAGCATCAACCCGGGACGGCTTGAAGCTTTCTTT
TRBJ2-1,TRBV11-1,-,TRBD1,CASSFGQVNYNEQFF,TGTGCCAGCAGCTTCGGACAGGTAAACTACAATGAGCAGTTCTTC
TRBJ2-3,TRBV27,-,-,CASSSSSDTQYF,TGTGCCAGCAGTTCATCTAGCGATACGCAGTATTTT